One and the same sample provided the 18 T cell receptor beta chains below, sequenced in a study of blood T cell repertoires in COVID-19 (dated by TCRdb to 2020 to 2022). Library prep was done by the immunoSEQ multiplex PCR assay. TCRdb took this table from immuneACCESS and kept in-frame rearrangements with V and J called. Such tables lack part of the clones; where checked against another copy, unresolved V genes explain under half of the gap, and the rest is unexplained. For this sample there are some 400,000 clones; 85% to 90% appear just once. The ten most abundant clones make up approximately 7% of the sample. Sequenced input: peripheral blood. All receptors derive from a man between 18 and 35 years old with active or convalescent COVID-19.

This clone was observed a single time. The V gene is TRBV11-3, the J gene TRBJ2-2; D is perhaps TRBD1 (6 bases). Between the trimmed V and J ends, which lost 2 bases and 0 bases, there was a span of 13 bases. Germline V gene sequence: CDR1 SGHNT, CDR2 YENEEA. This CDR3 contains 17 residues. In DNA form, the CDR3 reads TGTGCCAGCAGCTTAAGTGTCCCAGGGGCGAACACCGGGGAGCTGTTTTTT. This encodes CASSLSVPGANTGELFF.

V usage is TRBV5-1 and J usage is TRBJ2-1; D is ambiguous. The germline V gene encodes CDR1 SGHRS and CDR2 YFSETQ. The V end was cut by 1 base, the J end by 0 bases, with 8 bases between. The CDR3 covers 15 residues. CDR3 region: CASSLPTFSYNEQFF. The CDR3, as DNA: TGCGCCAGCAGCTTGCCGACTTTCTCCTACAATGAGCAGTTCTTC.

The CDR3 loop reads CASSPPDRGSTYEQYF. Here the CDR3 DNA reads TGTGCCAGCTCACCACCGGACCGCGGGTCCACCTACGAGCAGTACTTC. The chain is built from TRBV18 and TRBJ2-7, with D maybe TRBD2 (5 bases). V lost 0 bases, J lost 2 bases, and 14 bases lay in between. Germline V gene sequence: CDR1 KGHSH, CDR2 LQKENI. This CDR3 has 16 amino acids.

The chain carries TRBV24-1 and TRBJ2-2; a possible D gene is TRBD1 (5 bases). V lost 4 bases and J 6 bases, leaving 11 bases between the germline ends. CDR1 and CDR2 (germline): KGHDR, SFDVKD. The CDR3 length is 14 residues. The CDR3 nucleotides read TGTGCCACCAGTGAATCGCAGGGCGCCGGGGAGCTGTTTTTT. Its protein product is CATSESQGAGELFF.

The rearrangement joins TRBV6-4 to TRBJ1-2; weak D call: TRBD1 (5 bases). The germline V gene has CDR1 MRHNA and CDR2 SNTAGT. Trimming shortened V by 0 bases and J by 8 bases, and 13 bases separated the two germline ends. The CDR3 covers 14 residues. CDR3 sequence: CASSDSWDSKGYTF. The CDR3 DNA is TGTGCCAGCAGTGACTCATGGGACTCTAAGGGCTACACCTTC.

The chain couples TRBV28 to TRBJ1-2; D possibly corresponds to TRBD1 (6 bases). V was clipped by 5 bases and J by 8 bases, with 15 bases between them. CDR3 length: 13 residues. The germline V gene has CDR1 MDHEN and CDR2 SYDVKM. This CDR3 is CASSRNRDGGYTF. The CDR3, as DNA: TGTGCCAGCAGTAGAAACAGGGATGGAGGCTACACCTTC.

This rearrangement joins TRBV7-3 to TRBJ2-2; 12 bases are a match to TRBD2. Germline values: CDR1 SGHTA, CDR2 FQGTGA. V lost 3 bases and J lost 3; bases outside the gene matches: 2. This CDR3 region has 16 residues. This CDR3 is CASSFASGRDTGELFF. In nucleotides, the CDR3 is TGTGCCAGCAGCTTCGCTAGCGGGAGGGACACCGGGGAGCTGTTTTTT.

This sequence joins TRBV11-2 and TRBJ2-7; 7 nucleotides agree with TRBD1. This CDR3 comprises 14 residues. Germline-derived CDR1 and CDR2 are SGHAT and FQNNGV. J gave up 2 bases and V 3 bases, and 4 bases lay outside the gene matches. The CDR3 DNA follows: TGTGCCAGCAGCTTCCCGGGACAGCCCTACGAGCAGTACTTC. This codes for CASSFPGQPYEQYF.

The chain employs TRBV28 and TRBJ1-5, with a weak D call TRBD1 (5 bases). The CDR3 spans 17 residues. CDR1 MDHEN and CDR2 SYDVKM come from the germline V gene. The V end was cut by 7 bases, the J end by 2 bases, with 21 bases between. The CDR3: CASTRTTSPYGNQPQHF. The CDR3 nucleotides read TGTGCCAGCACTAGGACAACATCCCCATATGGCAATCAGCCCCAGCATTTT.

The chain couples TRBV18 to TRBJ2-1, with 9 bases fitting TRBD1. There are 16 residues in the CDR3. Trimming took 0 bases from V and 3 from J; bases not matched to a gene: 3. Germline V lookup: CDR1 KGHSH, CDR2 LQKENI. Written as DNA, the CDR3 is TGTGCCAGCTCACCACCCCGGACAGGGGACTACAATGAGCAGTTCTTC. Translation: CASSPPRTGDYNEQFF.

This sequence joins TRBV6-5 and TRBJ2-1, with 7 positions matching TRBD2. The CDR3 is 15 residues long. Germline V gene lookup returns CDR1 MNHEY and CDR2 SVGAGI. Trimming at V came to 4 bases and at J to 0 bases, leaving 3 bases not matched to a gene. The CDR3 here is CASSSGGFSYNEQFF. The CDR3 nucleotides are TGTGCCAGCAGTTCCGGGGGGTTCTCCTACAATGAGCAGTTCTTC.

J is TRBJ1-1 and V is TRBV29-1, with D possibly TRBD1 on 5 matching bases. The CDR3 runs 15 residues. The V gene's germline CDR1 is SQVTM and CDR2 ANQGSEA. Trimming took off 6 bases at V and 1 base at J, with 18 bases between the two ends. The CDR3 sequence is CSVYKSGVGNTEAFF. The DNA of the CDR3 is TGCAGCGTCTATAAATCGGGGGTAGGGAACACTGAAGCTTTCTTT.

The chain is built from TRBV6-1 and TRBJ1-2; 9 positions agree with TRBD1. CDR3 length: 15 residues. Germline CDR1 and CDR2: MNHNS and SASEGT. V was clipped by 3 bases and J by 4 bases; unmatched bases: 6. CDR3 bases: TGTGCCAGCAGTGAGGACAGGGGTATTTCCTATGGCTACACCTTC. It codes for CASSEDRGISYGYTF.

The rearrangement joins TRBV24-1 to TRBJ1-2; D remains ambiguous. V was cut by 2 bases and J by 4 bases, with 13 bases left in between. Germline V lookup: CDR1 KGHDR, CDR2 SFDVKD. This CDR3 has 15 residues. Here the CDR3 reads CATSDSLKSGYGYTF. CDR3 DNA sequence: TGTGCCACCAGTGATTCTTTAAAGAGCGGCTATGGCTACACCTTC.

This clone was detected a few times. This chain joins TRBV7-8 and TRBJ2-2, with TRBD1 as a possible D gene (6 bases). V dropped 0 bases and J dropped 3 bases, with 11 bases sitting between them. The CDR3 sequence is 16 residues long. CDR1 is SGHVS and CDR2 is FQNEAQ in the germline V gene. The CDR3 is CASSLAVRQDTGELFF. The CDR3, as DNA: TGTGCCAGCAGCTTAGCGGTGAGACAGGACACCGGGGAGCTGTTTTTT. The variable domain in full, completed from reference TRBV7-8 and TRBJ2-2, reads GAGVSQSPRYKVAKRGQDVALRCDPISGHVSLFWYQQALGQGPEFLTYFQNEAQLDKSGLPSDRFFAERPEGSVSTLKIQRTQQEDSAVYLCASSLAVRQDTGELFFGEGSRLTVL.

The V and J genes are TRBV6-2 or TRBV6-3 and TRBJ2-2, with D perhaps TRBD2 (6 bases). The germline V gene encodes CDR1 MNHEY and CDR2 SVGEGT. V was trimmed by 5 bases and J by 6 bases, leaving 16 bases between them. The CDR3 is 15 amino acids. As DNA, the CDR3 is TGTGCCAGCAGTCTCCATACGGGGGTCTCCGGGGAGCTGTTTTTT. This encodes CASSLHTGVSGELFF.

V gene TRBV7-3 combines with J gene TRBJ1-2, with D tentatively TRBD1 (5 bases). The CDR3 has 14 amino acids. Trimming took 5 bases from V and 4 from J, leaving 14 bases between them. Germline CDR1 is SGHTA and CDR2 is FQGTGA. As DNA, the CDR3 is TGTGCCAGCAGCCCAGACTCAGGGCTCTATGGCTACACCTTC. Residues: CASSPDSGLYGYTF. Complete variable domain (other parts from reference TRBV7-3 and TRBJ1-2): GAGVSQTPSNKVTEKGKYVELRCDPISGHTALYWYRQSLGQGPEFLIYFQGTGAADDSGLPNDRFFAVRPEGSVSTLKIQRTERGDSAVYLCASSPDSGLYGYTFGSGTRLTVV.

The V and J genes are TRBV7-9 and TRBJ2-4; maybe TRBD2 (6 bases). Germline V gene sequence: CDR1 SEHNR, CDR2 FQNEAQ (reference sequence). V dropped 6 bases and J dropped 0 bases, with 12 bases sitting between them. This CDR3 comprises 15 residues. CDR3 in amino acids: CASSSLGGAKNIQYF. In DNA, the CDR3 is TGTGCCAGCAGTTCCCTCGGGGGAGCCAAAAACATTCAGTACTTC. The full variable domain, completed using reference TRBV7-9 and TRBJ2-4, is DTGVSQNPRHKITKRGQNVTFRCDPISEHNRLYWYRQTLGQGPEFLTYFQNEAQLEKSRLLSDRFSAERPKGSFSTLEIQRTEQGDSAMYLCASSSLGGAKNIQYFGAGTRLSVL.